The 7 T cell receptor beta chains below come from one sample, sequenced in a study of T cell changes during pregnancy in multiple sclerosis (dated by TCRdb to the late 2010s). Library method: the immunoSEQ multiplex PCR assay. This is the immuneACCESS table as TCRdb keeps it, with only in-frame sequences that have V and J called. A part of the clones is gone; compared with another copy, unresolved V genes explain less than half, and the rest is unexplained. Here the sample has almost 35,000 clones; roughly 91% occur a single time. The leading ten clones occupy 3.5% to 5.5% of the sample. The input for sequencing was peripheral blood, taken in the second trimester of pregnancy. The source of these receptors is a female donor in good health, enrolled as a control in a pregnancy study.

The CDR3, as DNA: TGTGCCAGCAGTGAAGGAACGAGGGGGGGGGAGACCCAGTACTTC. The encoded protein is CASSEGTRGGETQYF. J is TRBJ2-5 and V is TRBV6-1, with a tentative D call TRBD2 (7 bases). V was pared by 1 base and J by 5 bases, with 14 bases between. This CDR3 comprises 15 residues. CDR1 and CDR2 (germline): MNHNS, SASEGT.

J is TRBJ1-1 and V is TRBV5-1; 9 nucleotides agree with TRBD1. V gave up 0 bases and J gave up 7 bases; unmatched junction bases: 7. CDR3 length equals 15 residues. In germline, CDR1 is SGHRS, CDR2 YFSETQ. The CDR3 sequence is CASSLAVGQGGEAFF. CDR3 nucleotides: TGCGCCAGCAGCTTGGCCGTGGGACAGGGCGGTGAAGCTTTCTTT.

This sequence joins TRBV11-2 and TRBJ2-5; a weak D match, TRBD2 (6 bases). Trimming stripped 5 bases from V and 5 bases from J, with 12 bases between. Germline CDR1 SGHAT, CDR2 FQNNGV. The CDR3 is made up of 13 amino acids. CDR3 nucleotides: TGTGCCAGCAGCCCATGGGGGGAGGAGACCCAGTACTTC. It translates to CASSPWGEETQYF.

The rearrangement uses TRBV5-1 and TRBJ2-5; TRBD2 agrees at 14 bases. Per the germline V gene, CDR1 is SGHRS and CDR2 is YFSETQ. V gave up 2 bases and J gave up 5 bases; unmatched junction bases: 8. This CDR3 has 17 residues. Written as DNA, the CDR3 is TGCGCCAGCAGCTTTACCGGGACTAGCGGGAGTGGGGAGACCCAGTACTTC. It codes for CASSFTGTSGSGETQYF.

The gene calls are TRBV10-3 and TRBJ2-3, with TRBD2 identical over 11 bases. Germline lookup yields CDR1 ENHRY and CDR2 SYGVKD. Losses at the gene ends were 6 bases for V and 2 bases for J; bases not matched to a gene: 4. The CDR3 runs to 15 residues. The CDR3 sequence: CAISTSGSNTDTQYF. CDR3 DNA sequence: TGTGCCATCAGCACTAGCGGGAGCAACACAGATACGCAGTATTTT.

The V and J genes are TRBV11-2 and TRBJ2-3; 7 bases fit TRBD2. The V segment lost 1 base and the J segment 14 bases; nucleotides outside the gene matches: 15. From germline, CDR1 is SGHAT and CDR2 FQNNGV. The CDR3 contains 15 residues. This chain's CDR3 is CASSLGGSGFEGPYF. The CDR3 DNA is TGTGCCAGCAGCTTAGGCGGTAGCGGGTTCGAGGGACCGTATTTT.

This clone was found a few times. The rearrangement uses TRBV10-2 and TRBJ2-7, with 9 positions matching TRBD2. Germline CDR1 and CDR2: WSHSY and SAAADI. The trim removed 0 bases at V and 0 bases at J, leaving 3 bases unmatched. This CDR3 comprises 16 residues. DNA for the CDR3: TGCGCCAGCAGTGAGTCGCGGACTAGCGTCTCCTACGAGCAGTACTTC. Its translation: CASSESRTSVSYEQYF.